These 30 T cell receptor beta chains were all obtained from the same sample, sequenced in a study of T cells after posttransplantation cyclophosphamide. TCRdb's table, derived via immunoSEQ multiplex PCR, lists solely in-frame clones and lacks some. Singletons are absent from the sample, which has approximately 35,000 clones. The sequencing sample was made of PBMCs. The receptor source for this set is a woman in her twenties or thirties in good health and a related stem cell transplant donor.

This clone was seen at least ten times. The chain uses TRBV4-3 and TRBJ1-2; D gene ambiguous. The V end lost 0 bases, the J end lost 4 bases, and 3 bases lay between the germline ends. The CDR3 is made up of 12 amino acids. Per the germline V gene, CDR1 is LGHNA and CDR2 is YSLEER. CDR3 residues: CASSQDFYGYTF. CDR3 coding DNA: TGCGCCAGCAGCCAAGACTTCTATGGCTACACCTTC.

This clone was seen at least ten times. The genes are TRBV5-1 and TRBJ2-5; D gene ambiguous. Per germline, CDR1 SGHRS and CDR2 YFSETQ. CDR3 length: 15 amino acids. Trimming pared 2 bases from V and 3 bases from J, leaving 14 bases between. The CDR3 here is CASSLWSRSEETQYF. CDR3 DNA: TGCGCCAGCAGCTTATGGTCCAGGTCGGAAGAGACCCAGTACTTC.

Many counts were recorded for this clone. V and J are TRBV19 and TRBJ1-3, with no clear D. The CDR3 loop spans 14 amino acids. In germline, CDR1 is LNHDA, CDR2 SQIVND (reference sequence). Between the trimmed V and J ends, which lost 4 bases and 1 base, there was a span of 8 bases. The DNA of the CDR3 is TGTGCCAGTAGTAAAGGCAGTTCTGGAAACACCATATATTTT. Protein: CASSKGSSGNTIYF. Using reference TRBV19 and TRBJ1-3 for the parts outside the CDR3, the full variable domain is DGGITQSPKYLFRKEGQNVTLSCEQNLNHDAMYWYRQDPGQGLRLIYYSQIVNDFQKGDIAEGYSVSREKKESFPLTVTSAQKNPTAFYLCASSKGSSGNTIYFGEGSWLTVV.

This clone was seen ten or more times. The chain has TRBV5-6 and TRBJ1-6; 9 bases fit TRBD1. CDR3 length: 15 amino acids. Germline lookup yields CDR1 SGHDT and CDR2 YYEEEE. With 5 bases clipped from V and 10 bases from J, the junction kept 10 bases outside the gene matches. DNA of the CDR3: TGTGCCAGCAGTAGTAAGGGACAGGGCTCATCACCCCTCCACTTT. This codes for CASSSKGQGSSPLHF.

This clone has ten or more counts. The V call is TRBV4-2, the J call TRBJ1-1; D unresolved. The V gene lost 0 bases and the J gene lost 2 bases, with 7 bases spanning the gap. The V gene's germline CDR1 is LGHNA and CDR2 YNFKEQ. The CDR3 is 14 amino acids. CDR3 loop: CASSQDATNTEAFF. The CDR3, as DNA: TGTGCCAGCAGCCAAGATGCCACTAACACTGAAGCTTTCTTT.

This clone was seen ten or more times. V is TRBV6-4 and J is TRBJ2-7; 9 bases are a match to TRBD2. V lost 0 bases and J lost 1; bases outside the gene matches: 13. Per the germline V gene, CDR1 is MRHNA and CDR2 is SNTAGT. The CDR3 covers 19 residues. The CDR3 reads CASSDSPDVAGDVSYEQYF. CDR3 DNA: TGTGCCAGCAGTGACTCTCCTGACGTAGCGGGGGATGTTTCCTACGAGCAGTACTTC.

This clone has just a few counts. A much larger clone lies one base from this, so it may be a read error. The chain couples TRBV28 to TRBJ1-2; weak D call: TRBD1 (6 bases). The germline V gene encodes CDR1 MDHEN and CDR2 SYDVKM. The CDR3 loop spans 13 amino acids. The CDR3 DNA reads TGTGCCAGCAATTTATCCAGGGGAGATGGCTACACCTTC. Its protein is CASNLSRGDGYTF.

This clone was recorded many times. The V and J genes are TRBV5-1 and TRBJ2-7, with D perhaps TRBD2 (6 bases). V was cut by 0 bases and J by 2 bases, with 12 bases left in between. CDR3 length: 15 residues. Germline V CDR1 and CDR2: SGHRS, YFSETQ. In DNA form, the CDR3 reads TGCGCCAGCAGCTTGGGCGGGATAAATACCTACGAGCAGTACTTC. Its translation: CASSLGGINTYEQYF.

The sample holds many counts of this clone. The genes are TRBV11-2 and TRBJ2-1; no clear D. The CDR3 sequence is 14 residues long. Trimming took off 1 base at V and 5 bases at J, with 9 bases between the two ends. Germline CDR1 reads SGHAT; CDR2 reads FQNNGV. This CDR3 reads CASSLAGPNNEQFF. The CDR3, as DNA: TGTGCCAGCAGCTTAGCGGGTCCCAACAATGAGCAGTTCTTC.

V is TRBV5-1 and J is TRBJ2-5; 11 nucleotides agree with TRBD2. Germline V CDR1 and CDR2: SGHRS, YFSETQ. The CDR3 loop spans 18 amino acids. The V segment lost 5 bases and the J segment 5 bases; nucleotides outside the gene matches: 17. The CDR3: CASRTVAGGPWGRETQYF. CDR3 DNA sequence: TGCGCCAGCAGGACCGTAGCGGGGGGGCCCTGGGGTCGGGAGACCCAGTACTTC.

This clone appeared many times. This chain links TRBV19 with TRBJ1-1; 9 bases match TRBD1. The CDR3 has 13 amino acids. Germline V lookup: CDR1 LNHDA, CDR2 SQIVND (reference sequence). V dropped 8 bases and J dropped 1; count of bases not matched to a gene: 2. CDR3 sequence reads: CASSQGANTEAFF. In DNA, the CDR3 is TGTGCCAGTTCACAGGGGGCGAACACTGAAGCTTTCTTT.

This clone occurred many times. The chain couples TRBV11-3 to TRBJ2-1, with TRBD1 as a possible D gene (6 bases). Trimming removed 0 bases at V and 4 bases at J, with 7 bases between. Per the germline V gene, CDR1 is SGHNT and CDR2 is YENEEA. CDR3 length: 14 residues. The CDR3 coding sequence is TGTGCCAGCAGCTTAGATCAGGGGTACAATGAGCAGTTCTTC. It encodes CASSLDQGYNEQFF.

This clone was seen only a few times. The chain uses TRBV7-3 and TRBJ2-1; 14 nucleotides match TRBD2. Germline lookup yields CDR1 SGHTA and CDR2 FQGTGA. The CDR3 loop spans 17 amino acids. V gave up 5 bases and J gave up 7 bases; unmatched junction bases: 10. CDR3 nucleotide sequence: TGTGCCAGCAGCCCGACCGGACTAGCGGGGGGTACGAATGAGCAGTTCTTC. It specifies CASSPTGLAGGTNEQFF.

This clone appeared many times. The chain combines TRBV19 with TRBJ1-1, with D possibly being TRBD1 (6 bases). Germline CDR1 reads LNHDA; CDR2 reads SQIVND (reference sequence). The CDR3 consists of 14 residues. V was trimmed by 2 bases and J by 3 bases, leaving 10 bases between them. The chain's CDR3 is CASSIQGYYTEAFF. The CDR3 DNA sequence: TGTGCCAGTAGTATACAGGGGTATTACACTGAAGCTTTCTTT.

This clone was counted ten times or more. The V call is TRBV7-2, the J call TRBJ1-3; 7 bases are a match to TRBD1. V was pared by 5 bases and J by 0 bases, with 7 bases of the junction left unmatched. This CDR3 comprises 16 residues. Germline V CDR1 and CDR2: SGHTA, FQGNSA. CDR3 protein: CASSGRDSFSGNTIYF. The CDR3 DNA is TGTGCCAGCAGCGGGCGGGACAGCTTCTCTGGAAACACCATATATTTT.

This clone was recorded many times. The rearrangement links TRBV4-1 to TRBJ1-2; D is unresolved. The germline CDR1 and CDR2 sequences are MGHRA and YSYEKL. The CDR3 consists of 13 residues. Trimming pared 4 bases from V and 1 base from J, leaving 7 bases between. CDR3 sequence reads: CASSPRDNYGYTF. In nucleotides, the CDR3 is TGCGCCAGCAGCCCTCGCGATAACTATGGCTACACCTTC.

This clone was seen at least ten times. The J gene is TRBJ2-7, the V gene TRBV19, with 8 positions matching TRBD1. V lost 4 bases, J lost 4 bases, and 6 bases stayed unmatched. From germline, CDR1 is LNHDA and CDR2 SQIVND (reference sequence). The CDR3 extends over 14 amino acids. CDR3 amino acids: CASSTRDRFYEQYF. The DNA of the CDR3 is TGTGCCAGTAGTACCCGGGACAGGTTTTACGAGCAGTACTTC.

This clone was seen many times. This sequence joins TRBV7-2 and TRBJ1-6, with 7 bases aligning to TRBD1. The CDR3 contains 16 residues. V shed 2 bases and J 5 bases; nucleotides not matched to a gene: 6. The germline CDR1 and CDR2 sequences are SGHTA and FQGNSA. The CDR3 DNA reads as TGTGCCAGCAGCTTAATGACAGGGAGACATAATTCACCCCTCCACTTT. This gives the protein CASSLMTGRHNSPLHF. Filled out from reference TRBV7-2 and TRBJ1-6, the complete variable domain reads GAGVSQSPSNKVTEKGKDVELRCDPISGHTALYWYRQSLGQGLEFLIYFQGNSAPDKSGLPSDRFSAERTGGSVSTLTIQRTQQEDSAVYLCASSLMTGRHNSPLHFGNGTRLTVT.

Ten or more counts support this clone. This rearrangement joins TRBV5-1 to TRBJ1-3; a possible D gene is TRBD1 (5 bases). CDR1 SGHRS and CDR2 YFSETQ come from the germline V gene. V lost 1 base and J 4 bases, leaving 9 bases between the germline ends. The CDR3 loop spans 14 amino acids. The CDR3 region has the DNA TGCGCCAGCAGCTTGAGGGCAGGGGGAAACACCATATATTTT. Translation gives CASSLRAGGNTIYF.

This clone turned up a few times. The V and J genes are TRBV12-3 or TRBV12-4 and TRBJ2-1; D perhaps matches TRBD1 (5 bases). This CDR3 is 13 amino acids long. V dropped 4 bases and J dropped 6 bases, with 10 bases sitting between them. In DNA form, the CDR3 reads TGTGCCAGCAGTTCCGGAAGGGGCAATGAGCAGTTCTTC. The encoded protein is CASSSGRGNEQFF.

Relative to its sample, this clone is medium-sized. V is TRBV19 and J is TRBJ2-1; 10 bases agree with TRBD2. V shed 7 bases and J 12 bases; nucleotides not matched to a gene: 12. This CDR3 contains 14 residues. Germline values: CDR1 LNHDA, CDR2 SQIVND (reference sequence). The CDR3 loop is CASTLAGGTSRQFF. The CDR3 DNA is TGTGCCAGTACCTTAGCGGGGGGCACTTCTCGGCAGTTCTTC.

In this sample, this clone turned up many times. V is TRBV11-1 and J is TRBJ1-1; no reliable D call. The germline gives CDR1 SGHAT, CDR2 FQDESV (reference sequence). The CDR3 runs to 19 residues. V dropped 3 bases and J dropped 0 bases, with 23 bases sitting between them. CDR3 sequence: CASSFIFPGRRIVNTEAFF. In DNA, the CDR3 is TGTGCCAGCAGCTTTATATTCCCTGGCAGGAGGATAGTGAACACTGAAGCTTTCTTT.

This clone was observed many times. The chain links TRBV7-2 to TRBJ2-2; D possibly corresponds to TRBD1 (5 bases). Germline values: CDR1 SGHTA, CDR2 FQGNSA. V lost 2 bases and J 5 bases, leaving 12 bases between the germline ends. The CDR3 length is 15 residues. CDR3 nucleotides: TGTGCCAGCAGCTTAACAGGACAACCGACCGGGGAGCTGTTTTTT. Translation: CASSLTGQPTGELFF.

This clone came up many times. The chain employs TRBV6-5 and TRBJ1-1; 8 bases line up with TRBD1. This CDR3 is built from 13 residues. V trimming: 10 bases; J trimming: 3 bases; junction bases outside the gene matches: 7. Germline V gives CDR1 MNHEY, CDR2 SVGAGI. CDR3 sequence reads: CAISRDRYTEAFF. DNA of the CDR3: TGTGCCATTTCGCGGGACAGGTACACTGAAGCTTTCTTT.

The sample holds a few counts of this clone. This chain joins TRBV30 and TRBJ1-1; TRBD1 might be the D (5 bases). Per the germline V gene, CDR1 is GTSNPN and CDR2 is SVGIG (reference sequence). V was pared by 4 bases and J by 5 bases, with 14 bases between. CDR3 length: 13 residues. This chain's CDR3 is CAWIMGGGTEAFF. The CDR3 DNA is TGTGCCTGGATAATGGGTGGGGGGACTGAAGCTTTCTTT.

This clone has a count of ten or more. The chain joins TRBV4-1 to TRBJ2-6; 9 bases match TRBD1. J was trimmed by 4 bases and V by 2 bases; bases with no gene match: 3. The germline CDR1 and CDR2 sequences are MGHRA and YSYEKL. The CDR3 has 16 residues. CDR3 amino acids: CASSQTGGVGANVLTF. The CDR3 DNA is TGCGCCAGCAGCCAAACAGGGGGCGTAGGGGCCAACGTCCTGACTTTC.

This clone has ten or more counts. The V and J genes are TRBV7-3 and TRBJ2-1; TRBD2 matches 9 bases. There are 15 residues in the CDR3. Germline V gives CDR1 SGHTA, CDR2 FQGTGA. J was trimmed by 8 bases and V by 2 bases; bases with no gene match: 7. CDR3 sequence (DNA): TGTGCCAGCAGCTTAGCGGGGGGGCTGGTCGATGAGCAGTTCTTC. The encoded protein is CASSLAGGLVDEQFF.

This clone was detected many times. The chain employs TRBV7-6 and TRBJ1-3; maybe TRBD1 (6 bases). CDR3 size: 16 residues. Per the germline V gene, CDR1 is SGHVS and CDR2 is FNYEAQ. The V end was cut by 7 bases, the J end by 0 bases, with 16 bases between. CDR3 bases: TGTGCCAGCACCCCGTGGGGGGGCAGCTCTGGAAACACCATATATTTT. Protein: CASTPWGGSSGNTIYF.

There are many counts of this clone. The chain uses TRBV18 and TRBJ2-5; 7 bases align to TRBD1. Germline V gene lookup returns CDR1 KGHSH and CDR2 LQKENI. This CDR3 has 14 amino acids. J was trimmed by 2 bases and V by 4 bases; bases with no gene match: 4. Here the CDR3 DNA reads TGTGCCAGCTCACGATGGACAGGTCAAGAGACCCAGTACTTC. Amino acids: CASSRWTGQETQYF.

The chain employs TRBV7-3 and TRBJ2-3, with 7 nucleotides matching TRBD2. J lost 6 bases, V lost 2 bases, and 8 bases had no gene match. The CDR3 covers 15 residues. Germline CDR1 SGHTA, CDR2 FQGTGA. CDR3 sequence (DNA): TGTGCCAGCAGCTTATCCGGACTAGTGTCGGATACGCAGTATTTT. Protein sequence: CASSLSGLVSDTQYF.